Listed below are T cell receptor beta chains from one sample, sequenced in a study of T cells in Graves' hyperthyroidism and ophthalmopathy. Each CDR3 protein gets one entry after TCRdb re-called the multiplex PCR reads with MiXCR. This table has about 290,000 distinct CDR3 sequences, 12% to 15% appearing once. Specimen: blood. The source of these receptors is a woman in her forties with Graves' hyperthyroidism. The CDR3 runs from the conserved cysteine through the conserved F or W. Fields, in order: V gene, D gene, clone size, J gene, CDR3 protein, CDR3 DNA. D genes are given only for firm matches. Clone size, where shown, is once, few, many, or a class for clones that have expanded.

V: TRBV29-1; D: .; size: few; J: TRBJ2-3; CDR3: CSVDGRSSTDAQYF; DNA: TGCAGCGTTGACGGGCGGTCTAGCACAGATGCGCAGTATTTT
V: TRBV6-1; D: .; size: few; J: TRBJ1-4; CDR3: CASSPGGIRALEKLFF; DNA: TGTGCCAGCAGCCCAGGCGGTATAAGGGCCTTAGAAAAACTGTTTTTT
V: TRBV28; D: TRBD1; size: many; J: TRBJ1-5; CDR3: CASSQGQRYSNQPQHF; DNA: TGTGCCAGCAGTCAGGGACAGAGATATAGCAATCAGCCCCAGCATTTT
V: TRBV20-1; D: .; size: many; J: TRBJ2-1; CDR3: CSARDSGRPGHNEQFF; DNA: TGCAGTGCTAGAGACTCGGGACGCCCCGGCCACAATGAGCAGTTCTTC
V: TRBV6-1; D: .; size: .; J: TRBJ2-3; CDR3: CASSRTGDTQYF; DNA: TGTGCCAGCAGTCGTACGGGAGATACGCAGTATTTT
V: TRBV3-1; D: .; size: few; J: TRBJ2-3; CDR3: CASSPIGTDTQYF; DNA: TGTGCCAGCAGCCCAATAGGAACAGATACGCAGTATTTT
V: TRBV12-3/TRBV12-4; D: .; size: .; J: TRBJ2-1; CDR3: CASSSLVYNEQFF; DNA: TGTGCCAGCAGTTCCCTAGTCTACAATGAGCAGTTCTTC
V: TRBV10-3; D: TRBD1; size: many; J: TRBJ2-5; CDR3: CAISEPQGFTETQYF; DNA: TGTGCCATCAGTGAACCACAGGGGTTTACAGAGACCCAGTACTTC
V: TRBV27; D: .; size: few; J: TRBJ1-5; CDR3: CASSWGAGQPQHF; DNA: TGTGCCAGCAGTTGGGGAGCGGGTCAGCCCCAGCATTTT
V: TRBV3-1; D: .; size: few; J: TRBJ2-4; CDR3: CASSHNPDGNIQYF; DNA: TGTGCCAGCAGCCACAACCCGGACGGGAACATTCAGTACTTC
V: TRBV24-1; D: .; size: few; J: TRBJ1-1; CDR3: CATSDPGTEAFF; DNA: TGTGCCACCAGTGACCCCGGGACAGAAGCTTTCTTT
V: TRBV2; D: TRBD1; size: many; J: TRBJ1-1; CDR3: CASSVYRGNTEAFF; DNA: TGTGCCAGCAGTGTGTACAGGGGGAACACTGAAGCTTTCTTT
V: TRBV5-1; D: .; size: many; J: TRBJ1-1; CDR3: CASSLGDGAAFF; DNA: TGCGCCAGCAGCCTTGGAGACGGGGCGGCTTTCTTT
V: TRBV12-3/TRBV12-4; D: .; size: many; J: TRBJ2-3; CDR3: CASSFLRPDTQYF; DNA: TGTGCCAGCAGTTTCCTGAGGCCAGATACGCAGTATTTT
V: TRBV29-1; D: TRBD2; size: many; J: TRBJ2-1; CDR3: CSVDPSGTVGEQFF; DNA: TGCAGCGTTGATCCTAGCGGGACTGTCGGTGAGCAGTTCTTC
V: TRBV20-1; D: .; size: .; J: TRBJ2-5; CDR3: CSASWAPDGTQYF; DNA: TGCAGTGCTAGCTGGGCTCCCGACGGGACCCAGTACTTC
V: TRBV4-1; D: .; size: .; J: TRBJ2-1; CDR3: CASSQDLGSDEQFF; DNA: TGCGCCAGCAGCCAAGATCTAGGGAGCGATGAGCAGTTCTTC
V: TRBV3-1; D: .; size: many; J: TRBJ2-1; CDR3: CASSREGNEQFF; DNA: TGTGCCAGCAGCCGAGAAGGGAATGAGCAGTTCTTC
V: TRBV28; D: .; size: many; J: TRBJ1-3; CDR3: CASSQSTGNTIYF; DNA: TGTGCCAGCAGTCAATCGACAGGAAACACCATATATTTT
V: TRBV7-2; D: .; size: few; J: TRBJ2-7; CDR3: CASSYPSTEQYF; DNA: TGTGCCAGCAGCTACCCCTCAACGGAGCAGTACTTC
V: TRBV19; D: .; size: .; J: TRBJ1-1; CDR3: CASTRRQMNTEAFF; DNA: TGTGCCAGTACCCGAAGACAGATGAACACTGAAGCTTTCTTT
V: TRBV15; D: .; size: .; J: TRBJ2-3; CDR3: CATSRGGSRDLTDTQYF; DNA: TGTGCCACCAGCAGAGGGGGGAGTCGGGATCTCACAGATACGCAGTATTTT
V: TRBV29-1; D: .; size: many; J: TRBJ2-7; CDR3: CSVDSGHTRGQYF; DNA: TGCAGCGTTGATAGCGGACACACTCGGGGGCAGTACTTC
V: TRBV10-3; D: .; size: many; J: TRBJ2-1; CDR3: CAISVKTENEQFF; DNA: TGTGCCATCAGTGTAAAGACTGAGAATGAGCAGTTCTTC
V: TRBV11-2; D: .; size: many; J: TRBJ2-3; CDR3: CASSPVADTQYF; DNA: TGTGCCAGCAGCCCCGTGGCTGATACGCAGTATTTT
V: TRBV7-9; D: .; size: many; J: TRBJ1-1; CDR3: CASSLGSQNTEAFF; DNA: TGTGCCAGCAGCTTGGGCTCCCAGAACACTGAAGCTTTCTTT
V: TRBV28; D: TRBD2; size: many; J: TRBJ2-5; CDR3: CASYTPTSGQETQYF; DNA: TGTGCCAGCTATACCCCGACTAGCGGTCAAGAGACCCAGTACTTC
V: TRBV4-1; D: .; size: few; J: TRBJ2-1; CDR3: CASSQDTGTSYNEQFF; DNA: TGCGCCAGCAGCCAAGATACCGGGACTTCCTACAATGAGCAGTTCTTC
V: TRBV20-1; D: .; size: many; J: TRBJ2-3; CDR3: CSRLMISTDTQYF; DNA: TGCAGCCGACTTATGATCTCCACAGATACGCAGTATTTT
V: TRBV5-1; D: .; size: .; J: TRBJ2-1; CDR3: CASSARTERLGNEQFF; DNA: TGCGCCAGCAGCGCCAGGACAGAACGCCTGGGCAATGAGCAGTTCTTC
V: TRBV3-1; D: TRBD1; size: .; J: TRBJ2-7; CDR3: CAGSQHDLQGARQYF; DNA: TGTGCCGGCAGCCAACATGACCTTCAGGGGGCAAGGCAGTACTTC
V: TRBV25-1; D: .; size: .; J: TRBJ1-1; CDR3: CASSESRGFSSEAFF; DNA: TGTGCCAGCAGTGAAAGCAGAGGATTTAGCTCTGAAGCTTTCTTT
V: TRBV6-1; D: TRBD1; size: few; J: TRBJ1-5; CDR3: CASSATGVDQPQHF; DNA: TGTGCCAGCAGTGCTACAGGGGTTGATCAGCCCCAGCATTTT
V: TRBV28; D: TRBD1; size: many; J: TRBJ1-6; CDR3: CASSSPGDRVLNSPLHF; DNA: TGTGCCAGCAGCTCCCCGGGCGACAGGGTTCTGAATTCACCCCTCCACTTT
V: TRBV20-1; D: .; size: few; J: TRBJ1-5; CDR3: CSARGEGDSNQPQHF; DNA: TGCAGTGCTAGGGGCGAGGGGGATAGCAATCAGCCCCAGCATTTT
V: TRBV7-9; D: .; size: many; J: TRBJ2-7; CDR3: CASSPSGSSYEQYF; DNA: TGTGCCAGCTCACCCTCCGGGAGCTCCTACGAGCAGTACTTC
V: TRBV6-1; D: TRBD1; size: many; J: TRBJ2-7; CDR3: CASRKTGRLNEQYF; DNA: TGTGCCAGCAGGAAGACAGGGCGTCTGAACGAGCAGTACTTC
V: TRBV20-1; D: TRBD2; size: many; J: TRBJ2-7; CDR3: CSAPTSGSSPYEQYF; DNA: TGCAGTGCTCCCACTAGCGGGAGCTCGCCCTACGAGCAGTACTTC
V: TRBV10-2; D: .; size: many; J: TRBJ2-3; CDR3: CASRGDGSIADTQYF; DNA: TGCGCCAGCAGAGGGGACGGGAGCATCGCAGATACGCAGTATTTT
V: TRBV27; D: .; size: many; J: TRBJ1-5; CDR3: CASKTEGNSNQPQHF; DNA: TGTGCCAGCAAAACGGAGGGAAATAGCAATCAGCCCCAGCATTTT
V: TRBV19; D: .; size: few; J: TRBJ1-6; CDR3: CASSGAGRASPLHF; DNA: TGTGCCAGTAGTGGCGCGGGGCGCGCTTCACCCCTCCACTTT
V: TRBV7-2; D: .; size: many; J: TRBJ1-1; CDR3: CASSPDYDRTTEAFF; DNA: TGTGCCAGCAGCCCTGACTATGACAGGACCACTGAAGCTTTCTTT
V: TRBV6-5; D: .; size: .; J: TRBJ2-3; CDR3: CASSLRALRTDTQYF; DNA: TGTGCCAGCAGTCTACGGGCCTTACGCACAGATACGCAGTATTTT
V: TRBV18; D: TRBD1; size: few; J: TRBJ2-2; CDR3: CASSPQGADTGELFF; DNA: TGTGCCAGCTCACCACAGGGGGCGGACACCGGGGAGCTGTTTTTT
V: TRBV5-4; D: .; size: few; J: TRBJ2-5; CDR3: CASSRDTQTQYF; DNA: TGTGCCAGCAGTCGGGACACGCAGACCCAGTACTTC
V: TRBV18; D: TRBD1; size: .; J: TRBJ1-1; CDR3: CASSPRSLAGGSTEAFF; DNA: TGTGCCAGCTCACCACGGTCCCTCGCAGGGGGCAGCACTGAAGCTTTCTTT
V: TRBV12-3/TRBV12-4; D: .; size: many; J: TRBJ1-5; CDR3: CASSPSEGGRQPQHF; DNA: TGTGCCAGCAGCCCAAGTGAAGGGGGGCGTCAGCCCCAGCATTTT
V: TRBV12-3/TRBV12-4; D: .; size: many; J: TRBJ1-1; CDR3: CASSFQIRTEAFF; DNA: TGTGCCAGCAGTTTCCAGATTCGAACTGAAGCTTTCTTT
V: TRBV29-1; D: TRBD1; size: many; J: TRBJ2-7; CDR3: CSVTTDRGPYEQYF; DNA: TGCAGCGTTACTACGGACAGGGGGCCCTACGAGCAGTACTTC
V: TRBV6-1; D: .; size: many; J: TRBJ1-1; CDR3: CASRSTTGNTEAFF; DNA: TGTGCCAGCAGATCAACGACAGGGAACACTGAAGCTTTCTTT
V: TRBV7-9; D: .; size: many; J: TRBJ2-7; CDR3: CASSLVGPSTYEQYF; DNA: TGTGCCAGCAGCTTAGTAGGACCGAGCACCTACGAGCAGTACTTC
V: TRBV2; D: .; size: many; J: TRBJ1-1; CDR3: CASKLGADLTEAFF; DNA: TGTGCCAGCAAGTTAGGGGCGGATCTCACTGAAGCTTTCTTT
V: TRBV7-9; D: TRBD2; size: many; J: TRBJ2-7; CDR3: CASSISGSPSYEQYF; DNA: TGTGCCAGCAGCATTAGCGGGAGCCCCTCCTACGAGCAGTACTTC
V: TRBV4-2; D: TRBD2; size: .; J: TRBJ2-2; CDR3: CASSQGGLAVLGAGELFF; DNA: TGTGCCAGCAGCCAAGGGGGACTAGCGGTTCTCGGGGCCGGGGAGCTGTTTTTT
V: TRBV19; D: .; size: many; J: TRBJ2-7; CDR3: CASSSGGTAVHEQYF; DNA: TGTGCCAGTAGTTCTGGGGGAACAGCGGTACACGAGCAGTACTTC
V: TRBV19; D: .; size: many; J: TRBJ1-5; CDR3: CASSMVGQGGIQPQHF; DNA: TGTGCCAGTAGTATGGTTGGGCAGGGCGGGATACAGCCCCAGCATTTT
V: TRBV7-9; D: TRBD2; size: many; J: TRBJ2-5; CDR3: CASSVAGGETQYF; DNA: TGTGCCAGCAGCGTTGCGGGAGGAGAGACCCAGTACTTC
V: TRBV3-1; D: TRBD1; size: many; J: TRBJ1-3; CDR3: CASATGAGNTIYF; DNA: TGTGCCAGTGCTACAGGGGCTGGAAACACCATATATTTT
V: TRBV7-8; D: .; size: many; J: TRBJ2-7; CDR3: CASSLRVVTYEQYF; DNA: TGTGCCAGCAGCTTGAGAGTGGTGACCTACGAGCAGTACTTC